The next 32 T cell receptor beta chains were all read from a single sample in a study of vaccination and CD4 T cells after COVID-19. Antigen specificity for these receptors is unknown. Sequencing of cultured CD4+ T cell DNA used the Oncomine TCR Beta short-read assay. TCRdb passed the PCR reads through MiXCR, listing each CDR3 protein once. The sample lists about 20,000 distinct CDR3 sequences; 53% were seen once. Described treatment: approximately nine-day PBMC culture with coronavirus spike peptide pools or control peptides (ViraFEST assay). The sample consisted of CD4+ T cells from blood, cultured in vitro, taken before SARS-CoV-2 vaccination. These receptors were obtained from a human donor who had recovered from COVID-19.

The chain couples TRBV20-1 to TRBJ2-7, with D perhaps TRBD2 (6 bases). Germline CDR1 reads DFQATT; CDR2 reads SNEGSKA (reference sequence). There are 13 residues in the CDR3. V was shortened by 1 base and J by 3 bases, with 10 bases between the two germline ends. The CDR3 reads CSARVGGNYEQYF. The CDR3 DNA reads TGCAGTGCTAGAGTTGGCGGGAACTACGAGCAGTACTTC.

The V gene is TRBV20-1, the J gene TRBJ2-7; no definite D call. Trimming pared 3 bases from V and 12 bases from J, leaving 21 bases between. There are 13 residues in the CDR3. Germline V CDR1 and CDR2: DFQATT, SNEGSKA (reference sequence). The chain's CDR3 is CSASSRDVRHRYF. DNA for the CDR3: TGCAGTGCTAGCTCGCGCGACGTAAGGCATCGGTACTTC.

This clonotype showed up just a few times. V is TRBV19 and J is TRBJ2-4; 11 positions match TRBD2. This CDR3 has 17 amino acids. Trimming took 6 bases from V and 2 from J; bases not matched to a gene: 9. From germline, CDR1 is LNHDA and CDR2 SQIVND (reference sequence). The CDR3 DNA reads TGTGCCAGTAGCACTAGCGGGAGACGACTCACCAAAAACATTCAGTACTTC. This gives the protein CASSTSGRRLTKNIQYF.

The chain has TRBV24-1 and TRBJ2-5; TRBD2 is a possible D gene (6 bases). CDR3 length: 13 residues. Trimming left V 5 bases short and J 2 bases short, with 8 bases between. Germline values: CDR1 KGHDR, CDR2 SFDVKD. CDR3 region: CATSVSGQETQYF. The CDR3 coding sequence is TGTGCCACCAGTGTAAGCGGGCAAGAGACCCAGTACTTC.

The chain links TRBV7-2 to TRBJ1-4, with D tentatively TRBD1 (6 bases). V was trimmed by 5 bases and J by 4 bases, leaving 11 bases between them. CDR3 size: 14 residues. CDR1 is SGHTA and CDR2 is FQGNSA in the germline V gene. The CDR3 sequence is CASSIGQFNEKLFF. CDR3 coding DNA: TGTGCCAGCAGCATAGGACAGTTTAATGAAAAACTGTTTTTT.

CDR3 amino acids: CASSSTSTGGVSGNTIYF. DNA of the CDR3: TGTGCCAGCAGCTCCACCAGTACCGGTGGGGTCTCTGGAAACACCATATATTTT. The chain links TRBV7-6 to TRBJ1-3; D is unresolved. This CDR3 region has 18 residues. V was clipped by 4 bases and J by 0 bases, with 19 bases between them. Germline values: CDR1 SGHVS, CDR2 FNYEAQ.

The chain recombines TRBV4-2 with TRBJ2-5; 11 nucleotides align to TRBD2. This CDR3 region has 15 residues. Germline loops: CDR1 LGHNA, CDR2 YNFKEQ. V gave up 4 bases and J gave up 2 bases; unmatched junction bases: 3. CDR3 loop: CASSRGLAVQETQYF. CDR3 bases: TGTGCCAGCAGCCGGGGACTAGCGGTACAAGAGACCCAGTACTTC.

J is TRBJ1-5 and V is TRBV27, with 7 nucleotides matching TRBD1. In germline, CDR1 is MNHEY, CDR2 SMNVEV (reference sequence). The CDR3 is 13 amino acids. V was clipped by 6 bases and J by 1 base; unmatched bases: 0. CDR3 amino acids: CASRQGSNQPQHF. The CDR3 bases are TGTGCCAGCAGACAGGGGAGCAATCAGCCCCAGCATTTT.

In regard to this clonotype: Because the CDR3's place on the DNA is in doubt, the DNA is left out and the CDR3 is given as listed by TCRdb. The chain is built from TRBV7-5 and TRBJ2-5; TRBD2 was called by the table and not checked on the DNA. TRBV7-5 is a known pseudogene. From its first to its last residue, the CDR3 has 20 amino acids. The CDR3 sequence: CISVSEARLAGGGLEETQYF.

In this sample, this clonotype turned up once. V usage is TRBV30 and J usage is TRBJ1-2; D uncertain. CDR1 is GTSNPN, CDR2 SVGIG, per germline (reference sequence). The CDR3 totals 15 residues. Trimming removed 0 bases at V and 7 bases at J, with 18 bases between. The CDR3 here is CAWSVVGFRFAGYTF. The CDR3, as DNA: TGTGCCTGGAGTGTGGTCGGGTTCCGATTCGCTGGCTACACCTTC.

The gene calls are TRBV20-1 and TRBJ1-4; D not certain. This CDR3 spans 14 amino acids. Germline values: CDR1 DFQATT, CDR2 SNEGSKA (reference sequence). The ends were cut back, 0 bases at V and 5 bases at J, with 10 bases in the middle. CDR3 protein: CSAREPPLNEKLFF. As DNA, the CDR3 is TGCAGTGCTAGAGAACCTCCGTTAAATGAAAAACTGTTTTTT.

This clonotype appeared a single time. V is TRBV20-1 and J is TRBJ2-1; tentatively, D is TRBD1 or TRBD2 (6 bases each). Germline CDR1 and CDR2: DFQATT and SNEGSKA (reference sequence). The CDR3 length is 16 residues. V lost 7 bases and J lost 6, with 25 bases in between. CDR3 loop: CSVRPRGGGRFNEQFF. The CDR3 DNA follows: TGCAGTGTTAGGCCAAGAGGGGGAGGAAGGTTCAATGAGCAGTTCTTC.

This clonotype has more than one count but fewer than ten. The genes are TRBV7-8 and TRBJ1-2, with D uncertain. The CDR3 consists of 14 residues. The germline gives CDR1 SGHVS, CDR2 FQNEAQ. V dropped 1 base and J dropped 0 bases, with 6 bases sitting between them. In DNA form, the CDR3 reads TGTGCCAGCAGCTTAGAAGGGTCTAACTATGGCTACACCTTC. Translation: CASSLEGSNYGYTF.

This clonotype has a handful of counts. The rearrangement links TRBV24-1 to TRBJ2-4; D possibly corresponds to TRBD2 (5 bases). The ends were cut back, 9 bases at V and 1 base at J, with 9 bases in the middle. CDR1 KGHDR and CDR2 SFDVKD come from the germline V gene. The CDR3 extends over 13 amino acids. The CDR3 DNA is TGTGCCACCCCCCTAGCTGCCAAAAACATTCAGTACTTC. Its translation: CATPLAAKNIQYF.

The chain links TRBV20-1 to TRBJ1-4; D might be TRBD1 (5 bases). Trimming removed 5 bases from V and 5 bases from J, with 18 bases in between. The CDR3 loop spans 15 amino acids. Per the germline V gene, CDR1 is DFQATT and CDR2 is SNEGSKA (reference sequence). The chain's CDR3 is CSARPPGTPNEKLFF. The CDR3 DNA reads as TGCAGTGCTCGGCCCCCCGGGACGCCCAATGAAAAACTGTTTTTT.

CDR3 sequence: CASSLSGSWTGELFF. CDR3 DNA sequence: TGCGCCAGCAGCCTCAGCGGGAGTTGGACCGGGGAGCTGTTTTTT. This sequence joins TRBV4-1 and TRBJ2-2; 8 bases map to TRBD2. The germline V gene encodes CDR1 MGHRA and CDR2 YSYEKL. The CDR3 sequence is 15 residues long. V dropped 4 bases and J dropped 5; count of bases not matched to a gene: 6.

V gene TRBV20-1 combines with J gene TRBJ2-7; 7 bases map to TRBD2. This CDR3 has 15 residues. Looked up from germline, CDR1 is DFQATT and CDR2 is SNEGSKA (reference sequence). J lost 6 bases, V lost 0 bases, and 11 bases had no gene match. In DNA form, the CDR3 reads TGCAGTGCTAGAGATTGGCGGGAGATTGGTTCCGAGCAGTACTTC. Amino acid sequence: CSARDWREIGSEQYF.

The sample holds a few counts of this clonotype. The V and J genes are TRBV25-1 and TRBJ2-7; D is unresolved. The V gene's germline CDR1 is MGHDK and CDR2 SYGVNS. This CDR3 region has 11 residues. V lost 4 bases to trimming and J lost 5 bases, with 6 bases between them. The CDR3 loop reads CASSGYDEQYF. The DNA of the CDR3 is TGTGCCAGCAGTGGATACGACGAGCAGTACTTC.

V usage is TRBV25-1 and J usage is TRBJ1-1, with D tentatively TRBD1 (6 bases). Germline assignment: CDR1 MGHDK and CDR2 SYGVNS. The V end lost 3 bases, the J end lost 13 bases, and 21 bases lay between the germline ends. The CDR3 spans 14 residues. The CDR3 nucleotides are TGTGCCAGCAGTGAGCCGGGAACAGGGAGTTCATGTTTCTTT. As protein: CASSEPGTGSSCFF. The full variable domain, completed using reference TRBV25-1 and TRBJ1-1, is EADIYQTPRYLVIGTGKKITLECSQTMGHDKMYWYQQDPGMELHLIHYSYGVNSTEKGDLSSESTVSRIRTEHFPLTLESARPSHTSQYLCASSEPGTGSSCFFGQGTRLTVV.

The V call is TRBV5-4, the J call TRBJ1-2; D remains ambiguous. V was clipped by 4 bases and J by 2 bases, with 9 bases between them. This CDR3 region has 13 residues. Germline CDR1 and CDR2: SGHNT and YYREEE (reference sequence). This CDR3 reads CASSPSGNYGYTF. The CDR3 DNA follows: TGTGCCAGCAGCCCCTCTGGGAACTATGGCTACACCTTC.

The rearrangement links TRBV7-3 to TRBJ2-7, with 11 bases matching TRBD2. This CDR3 has 15 amino acids. J lost 2 bases, V lost 2 bases, and 2 bases had no gene match. The germline CDR1 and CDR2 sequences are SGHTA and FQGTGA. CDR3 sequence (DNA): TGTGCCAGCAGCTTAGGTAGCGGGAGGGCCTACGAGCAGTACTTC. This encodes CASSLGSGRAYEQYF.

This clonotype has only a few counts. This chain links TRBV7-2 with TRBJ2-5; D is uncertain. CDR3 size: 13 residues. Trimming stripped 7 bases from V and 5 bases from J, with 14 bases between. Germline CDR1 is SGHTA and CDR2 is FQGNSA. The CDR3 protein is CASTKSVLETQYF. In nucleotides, the CDR3 is TGTGCCAGCACCAAGAGCGTACTGGAGACCCAGTACTTC.

The rearrangement links TRBV2 to TRBJ1-6, with D hard to call. Germline CDR1 SNHLY, CDR2 FYNNEI. The CDR3 spans 13 residues. V gave up 7 bases and J gave up 9 bases, with 13 bases separating them. As DNA, the CDR3 is TGTGCCAGCAAGGAGGAAGTGAGTTCACCCCTCCACTTT. Encoded protein: CASKEEVSSPLHF.

V gene TRBV10-3 combines with J gene TRBJ2-3; 9 bases line up with TRBD2. This CDR3 region has 15 residues. The germline gives CDR1 ENHRY, CDR2 SYGVKD. J gave up 1 base and V 6 bases, and 5 bases lay outside the gene matches. Here the CDR3 reads CAISRTSEGTDTQYF. The CDR3 DNA follows: TGTGCCATCAGCAGGACTAGCGAAGGCACAGATACGCAGTATTTT.

The V and J genes are TRBV6-1 and TRBJ2-5; maybe TRBD2 (6 bases). Germline CDR1 MNHNS, CDR2 SASEGT. Trimming removed 6 bases from V and 2 bases from J, with 10 bases in between. The CDR3 has 13 residues. The CDR3 reads CASSRDFQETQYF. Written as DNA, the CDR3 is TGTGCCAGCAGCAGGGACTTTCAAGAGACCCAGTACTTC.

This clonotype was detected a few times. The J gene is TRBJ1-2, the V gene TRBV20-1; 12 nucleotides match TRBD1. J gave up 7 bases and V 0 bases, and 6 bases lay outside the gene matches. There are 15 residues in the CDR3. Looked up from germline, CDR1 is DFQATT and CDR2 is SNEGSKA (reference sequence). The CDR3 DNA is TGCAGTGCTAGAGATAAGGGACAGGGGGCGGGTGGCTACACCTTC. This encodes CSARDKGQGAGGYTF.

This sequence joins TRBV20-1 and TRBJ2-5, with TRBD1 identical over 8 bases. The junction had 13 bases not matched to a gene; V was cut back by 6 bases and J by 4 bases. The CDR3 sequence is 15 residues long. Germline V lookup: CDR1 DFQATT, CDR2 SNEGSKA (reference sequence). The CDR3 bases are TGCAGTGCCGTCAAGGGTGGAGACAGGGGAGAGACCCAGTACTTC. It translates to CSAVKGGDRGETQYF.

This clonotype turned up a few times. The chain recombines TRBV30 with TRBJ2-5; D not resolved. Looked up from germline, CDR1 is GTSNPN and CDR2 is SVGIG (reference sequence). The CDR3 is 14 amino acids. Trimming removed 1 base from V and 5 bases from J, with 14 bases in between. Here the CDR3 DNA reads TGTGCCTGGAGTGAAATAGCCTCCCGTGAGACCCAGTACTTC. Translating gives CAWSEIASRETQYF.

This clonotype came up once. J is TRBJ1-4 and V is TRBV2, with 9 bases aligning to TRBD1. J was trimmed by 8 bases and V by 5 bases; bases with no gene match: 9. Germline V gene sequence: CDR1 SNHLY, CDR2 FYNNEI. CDR3 length equals 15 residues. CDR3: CASSPITGGGEKLFF. Here the CDR3 DNA reads TGTGCCAGCAGTCCAATAACAGGGGGCGGAGAAAAACTGTTTTTT.

This clonotype has more than one count but fewer than ten. This chain links TRBV20-1 with TRBJ1-1; TRBD1 is a possible D gene (5 bases). Germline assignment: CDR1 DFQATT and CDR2 SNEGSKA (reference sequence). CDR3 length: 14 amino acids. The V end was cut by 2 bases, the J end by 1 base, with 11 bases between. The CDR3, as DNA: TGCAGTGCTAGACAGGGACGGGGGAACACTGAAGCTTTCTTT. Encoded protein: CSARQGRGNTEAFF.

This chain connects TRBV28 to TRBJ1-2; TRBD1 aligns across 12 bases. J lost 3 bases, V lost 3 bases, and 8 bases had no gene match. This CDR3 comprises 17 residues. Germline assignment: CDR1 MDHEN and CDR2 SYDVKM. The CDR3 is CASSLGAGTGGHYGYTF. The CDR3 DNA sequence: TGTGCCAGCAGTTTGGGGGCCGGGACAGGGGGCCACTATGGCTACACCTTC.

The chain joins TRBV20-1 to TRBJ1-6; D is unclear. Germline loops: CDR1 DFQATT, CDR2 SNEGSKA (reference sequence). The CDR3 extends over 14 amino acids. V dropped 3 bases and J dropped 7 bases, with 13 bases sitting between them. The CDR3, as DNA: TGCAGTGCTAGCATAACAACACGGAATTCACCCCTCCACTTT. Encoded protein: CSASITTRNSPLHF.